The sequence of this TCR beta chain was determined in a study of blood T cell repertoires in COVID-19. This clone was counted only a few times. Participants, about 18 to 90 years old, spanned under 25 US areas. Cohort allocation depended upon clinical history that participants reported. Cohort 3 recovery required two negative PCRs, clearance, or symptom resolution. The CDR3 consists of 15 residues. V shed 4 bases, J shed 4 bases, and the junction held 6 bases outside the gene matches. Per the germline V gene, CDR1 is ENHRY and CDR2 is SYGVKD. Source study methods: Amplification from reference gene primers served as the basis for estimated nucleated cell counts. Only in-frame clones appear in the TCRdb table, and some are missing; sequencing was by immunoSEQ multiplex PCR. The V and J calls and the clone size are those of that table, but D and trimming were determined from the DNA. The table includes about 160,000 clones, roughly 83% detected once.

Material for sequencing was PBMCs or T cells enriched from blood (not recorded which). The TCR was taken from a woman aged 45-65 years who had recovered from COVID-19. The rearrangement uses TRBV10-3 and TRBJ1-1; 10 bases match TRBD1. CDR3: CAISVTGTGATEAFF. The CDR3 bases are TGTGCCATCAGTGTAACCGGGACAGGGGCCACTGAAGCTTTCTTT.